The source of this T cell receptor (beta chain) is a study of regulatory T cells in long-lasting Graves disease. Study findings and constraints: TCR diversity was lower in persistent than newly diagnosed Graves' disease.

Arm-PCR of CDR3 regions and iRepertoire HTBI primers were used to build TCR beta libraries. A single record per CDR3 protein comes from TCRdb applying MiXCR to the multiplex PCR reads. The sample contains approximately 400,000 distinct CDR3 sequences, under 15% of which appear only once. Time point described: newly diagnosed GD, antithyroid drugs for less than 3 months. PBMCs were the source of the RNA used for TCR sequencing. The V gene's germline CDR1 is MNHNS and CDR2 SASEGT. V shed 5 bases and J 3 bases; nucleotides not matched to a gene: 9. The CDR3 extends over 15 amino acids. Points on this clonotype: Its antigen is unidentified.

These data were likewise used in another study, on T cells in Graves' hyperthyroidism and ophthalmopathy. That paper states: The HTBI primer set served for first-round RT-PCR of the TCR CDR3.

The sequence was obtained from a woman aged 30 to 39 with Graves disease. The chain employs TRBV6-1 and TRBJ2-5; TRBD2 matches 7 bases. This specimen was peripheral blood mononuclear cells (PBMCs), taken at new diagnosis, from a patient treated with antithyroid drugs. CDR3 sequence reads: CASSSLASGEETQYF. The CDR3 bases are TGTGCCAGCAGTAGCCTTGCGAGCGGGGAAGAGACCCAGTACTTC.